The entry below describes one TCR beta chain. TCRdb's copy holds only in-frame clones and misses some; the assay was immunoSEQ multiplex PCR. Among some 70,000 clones listed, 80% to 95% were seen once. V was trimmed by 0 bases and J by 16 bases, leaving 13 bases between them. Germline V gives CDR1 KGHSH, CDR2 LQKENI. The CDR3 loop spans 12 amino acids. This sequence joins TRBV18 and TRBJ2-1; D is tentatively TRBD1 or TRBD2 (5 bases each). This clonotype was sampled from a man aged 40-55 years with rheumatoid arthritis. The sample consisted of PBMCs. The CDR3 nucleotides read TGTGCCAGCTCACCACCCCAGGGACGGAAATTCTTC. The encoded protein is CASSPPQGRKFF.